Listed below are T cell receptor beta chains from one sample, sequenced in a study of long-term antiretroviral therapy in people with HIV. Libraries were prepared by immunoSEQ multiplex PCR; TCRdb keeps only in-frame clonotypes and omits some of them. In the table there are about 39,000 clones, roughly 90% of which are singletons. The sample was unsorted PBMCs, taken 1.2 years after starting antiretroviral therapy. These receptors all stem from a woman aged 45 to 65 with HIV. The conserved cysteine and the conserved F or W are not part of the CDR3 here. Expanded clones are given a class, and other clones once, few, many or no size at all.

j_gene	abundance	v_gene	CDR3aa
TRBJ2-1	.	TRBV9	ASSVSGVGYNEQF
TRBJ2-7	once	TRBV6-6	SVGGTYTYEQY
TRBJ1-4	.	TRBV9	ASSFSTTNEKLF
TRBJ2-1	.	TRBV5-1	ASQVFPAGGDEQF
TRBJ1-3	.	TRBV6-1	ASSVGARGSGNTIY
TRBJ2-1	.	TRBV29-1	SVEGAESSYNEQF
TRBJ1-1	.	TRBV7-3	ASSWSRDFTEAF
TRBJ1-4	.	TRBV5-7	ASSLGTGTSVLVF
TRBJ2-2	.	TRBV5-8	ASSLDPGVGTGELF
TRBJ1-1	.	TRBV10-3	AISEFRKGDTEAF
TRBJ1-5	.	TRBV7-8	ASSFGRQGGQH
TRBJ2-7	.	TRBV9	ASSVGGLAGVYEQY
TRBJ1-1	.	TRBV9	ASSVGGGLNAEAF
TRBJ1-6	.	TRBV11-1	ASSLGTNSPLH
TRBJ2-7	.	TRBV7-2	ASSTTSGGSYEQY
TRBJ1-2	once	TRBV7-2	ASNLGANYGYT
TRBJ2-5	.	TRBV21-1	ASSKGRDGYQETQY
TRBJ1-2	.	TRBV16	ASSRSPGGYGYT
TRBJ1-1	.	TRBV6-5	ASSSYAGGAF
TRBJ1-1	.	TRBV9	ASSLTPDTEAF
TRBJ2-3	.	TRBV7-9	ASIQNRGITDTQY
TRBJ1-2	.	TRBV25-1	ASSEHRPQGAGGYT
TRBJ1-5	few	TRBV18	ASSPRQGPQPQH
TRBJ1-2	.	TRBV6-5	ASRKQGASHGYT
TRBJ2-3	.	TRBV9	ASSALTSGATDTQY
TRBJ1-6	.	TRBV11-2	ASSLVQGALGSPLH
TRBJ1-3	.	TRBV7-8	ASSLRGSGNTIY
TRBJ2-5	.	TRBV18	ASSPKGGGETQY
TRBJ2-1	.	TRBV7-3	ASSLGLARVNEQF
TRBJ2-2	.	TRBV12-2	ASRPGQGATGELF
TRBJ2-1	.	TRBV11-3	ASSLGRVSYNEQF
TRBJ2-6	.	TRBV4-1	ASSRGLISSGANVLT
TRBJ1-1	.	TRBV18	ASSPRDSGAEAF
TRBJ1-5	.	TRBV5-3	ARSPRGASNQPQH
TRBJ2-5	once	TRBV19	ASSSLTSGMRETQY
TRBJ2-1	.	TRBV18	ASSSQTSGGANEQF
TRBJ1-4	.	TRBV15	ATSRDRGNEKLF
TRBJ1-5	.	TRBV14	ASSHQGTWTGNQPQH
TRBJ1-1	.	TRBV29-1	SVFSRSVRSHTEAF
TRBJ1-6	.	TRBV6-4	ASSDLVQSPLH
TRBJ1-5	.	TRBV2	ASSEGEGQPQH
TRBJ1-6	few	TRBV4-1	ASSQDPDGYNSPLH
TRBJ2-3	.	TRBV11-1	ASSLRGLLSTDTQY
TRBJ1-2	once	TRBV2	ASSPRGNYGYT
TRBJ2-7	medium-sized	TRBV4-2	ASSQKRGQYNEQY
TRBJ2-7	.	TRBV19	ASSIEPGQSYEQY
TRBJ1-1	once	TRBV28	ASSPRGDLGTEAF
TRBJ2-1	.	TRBV10-1	ASSNNIPGPGYNEQF
TRBJ1-4	.	TRBV10-3	AISGGTGISEKLF
TRBJ1-4	.	TRBV6-5	ASSQNEKLF
TRBJ2-1	.	TRBV6-4	ASSDLAGFDREQF
TRBJ2-5	.	TRBV27	ASSRNGLPETQY